Listed here is a single TCR beta chain. Other nucleotide sequences from this sample produce the same CDR3. This specimen comes from a study of shared clonotypes between healthy human individuals. Study-wide background: Per-donor plates numbered three CD4 naive, three CD4 memory, two CD8 naive and one CD8 memory.

CDR3 length: 15 amino acids. Losses at the gene ends were 5 bases for V and 1 base for J; bases not matched to a gene: 5. The germline V gene encodes CDR1 SNHLY and CDR2 FYNNEI. The donors were adults (healthy and HIV-negative) with no recent acute infections or vaccinations. There were only Caucasian adults among the donors, and all lived in Nashville, Tennessee. Naive CD4+ cells were CD45RA-selected; the remaining cells were memory. Assay: immunoSEQ multiplex PCR; the TCRdb copy retains only in-frame clones and omits some. The sample consists of hundreds of thousands of clones, around 72% of them appearing once.

This receptor was obtained from a woman aged 25-40 years in good health. The V and J genes are TRBV2 and TRBJ2-3; 8 positions match TRBD2. Sample: memory CD4+ T cells sorted from blood. Subset in this sample: CD45RA-negative fraction. The CDR3 DNA reads TGTGCCAGCAGTCTACTAGCGGCCCGCACAGATACGCAGTATTTT. Translating gives CASSLLAARTDTQYF.